A selection of T cell receptor beta chains follows, all from one sample in a study of blood T cell repertoires in COVID-19. Profiling relied on immunoSEQ multiplex PCR, and the TCRdb table lists in-frame clones only, not all of them. The top ten clones hold approximately 3% of a sample with approximately 350,000 clones, roughly 90% of them seen once. The specimen was peripheral blood. All receptors come from a woman aged 30 to 39 with COVID-19, enrolled during active disease. Both conserved end residues are part of each CDR3. Fields, in order: D gene, V gene, CDR3 length, J gene, clone size, CDR3 DNA, CDR3 protein. The D gene is left open where the match is weak. Some rows have no size entry. The others give once, few or many, or a class for an expanded clone.

>.|TRBV28|15|TRBJ1-2|.
TGTGCCAGCAGTTTGGGGGGGAGTAGGATTAATGGCTACACCTTC
CASSLGGSRINGYTF
>TRBD1|TRBV27|17|TRBJ2-1|.
TGTGCCAGCAGCCTCCTTCCGGGACAGGGGAGATACAATGAGCAGTTCTTC
CASSLLPGQGRYNEQFF
>TRBD2|TRBV2|17|TRBJ2-2|.
TGTGCCAGCAGTCCCCTAGCGGGGGGTGCGGGCACCGGGGAGCTGTTTTTT
CASSPLAGGAGTGELFF
>.|TRBV28|11|TRBJ1-1|.
TGTGCCAGCAGTCCAAACACTGAAGCTTTCTTT
CASSPNTEAFF
>.|TRBV5-8|13|TRBJ2-3|.
TGTGCCAGCAACCAAGAATTAGGGGGTACGCAGTATTTT
CASNQELGGTQYF
>TRBD2|TRBV4-3|18|TRBJ2-6|.
TGCGCCAGCAGCCAAGTAGCGGGGGAGGTGGCCGGGGCCAACGTCCTGACTTTC
CASSQVAGEVAGANVLTF
>.|TRBV9|15|TRBJ1-2|.
TGTGCCAGCAGCGTAGGCTCGGTAGCTAACTATGGCTACACCTTC
CASSVGSVANYGYTF
>.|TRBV5-5|15|TRBJ2-3|.
TGTGCCAGCAGCTTGGTCAGGGGGGGCACAGATACGCAGTATTTT
CASSLVRGGTDTQYF
>.|TRBV2|12|TRBJ2-7|.
TGTGCCAGCATAGGTCAGGGCTACGAGCAGTACTTC
CASIGQGYEQYF
>.|TRBV5-6|14|TRBJ1-4|once
TGTGCCAGCAGTTTCGAAGAGACAGGTGAAAAACTGTTTTTT
CASSFEETGEKLFF
>.|TRBV7-9|14|TRBJ1-2|once
TGTGCCAGCAGGAGAGAACAGGGTCACTATGGCTACACCTTC
CASRREQGHYGYTF
>.|TRBV4-3|14|TRBJ1-2|.
TGCGCCAGCAGCCAAGATCGAAACACGGGTCGCTACACCTTC
CASSQDRNTGRYTF
>.|TRBV6-5|15|TRBJ1-4|.
TGTGCCAGCGGCTCACAGGGTCTGGGGAGTGAAAAACTGTTTTTT
CASGSQGLGSEKLFF
>.|TRBV24-1|15|TRBJ1-2|.
TGTGCCACCAGTTCACAGGGTAAAGGATCGGGTGGCTACACCTTC
CATSSQGKGSGGYTF
>TRBD1|TRBV7-9|16|TRBJ1-6|.
TGTGCCAGCAGCTTAAGTCGGAGGGGGCGGGATTCACCCCTCCACTTT
CASSLSRRGRDSPLHF